The 10 T cell receptor beta chains below all came from one sample that was sequenced in a study of CD8+CD57+ T cells in acquired aplastic anemia. The use of genomic DNA as template underpinned the TCR beta VDJ and CDR3 profiling. In TCRdb, the reads were re-called with MiXCR into one record per CDR3 protein. The table records about 180,000 distinct CDR3 sequences, around half of them present only once. The sample was sorted CD4+, CD8+, or CD8+CD57+ T cells (not recorded which) from PBMCs. These receptors all stem from a human donor in good health.

This clonotype was found a few times. V gene TRBV10-3 combines with J gene TRBJ2-3; 11 nucleotides agree with TRBD2. Per germline, CDR1 ENHRY and CDR2 SYGVKD. The V and J ends lost 9 bases and 2 bases, in that order; junction bases with no gene match: 7. The CDR3 has 15 residues. CDR3 protein: CAIFSGRGPTDTQYF. In DNA, the CDR3 is TGTGCCATTTTTAGCGGGAGGGGGCCCACAGATACGCAGTATTTT.

The V call is TRBV7-9, the J call TRBJ1-6; no firm D call. Germline CDR1 reads SEHNR; CDR2 reads FQNEAQ (reference sequence). The CDR3 runs to 12 residues. With 3 bases removed from V and 8 bases from J, the gap between germline ends came to 5 bases. DNA for the CDR3: TGTGCCAGCAGCTTTAACGATTCACCCCTCCACTTT. This encodes CASSFNDSPLHF.

Of note for this clonotype: The junction departs from the called germline gene at one end, perhaps through a read error. The CDR3 DNA reads TGTGCCAGCAGCTTAGGGTCCCCTAGCGGGAGACCCAACTACAAGCAGTACTTC. It is translated as CASSLGSPSGRPNYKQYF. J is TRBJ2-7 and V is TRBV13, with TRBD2 identical over 10 bases. This CDR3 contains 18 residues. CDR1 and CDR2 from the germline V gene are PRHDT and FYEKMQ (reference sequence).

This clonotype was counted ten times or more. The chain carries TRBV2 and TRBJ2-7; 7 bases map to TRBD2. Losses at the gene ends were 7 bases for V and 3 bases for J; bases not matched to a gene: 6. This CDR3 region has 13 residues. The V gene's germline CDR1 is SNHLY and CDR2 FYNNEI. The CDR3 is CASIGGGYYEQYF. DNA for the CDR3: TGTGCCAGCATAGGCGGGGGTTACTACGAGCAGTACTTC.

This clonotype was recorded at least ten times. The J gene is TRBJ2-7, the V gene TRBV7-2; 9 bases fit TRBD1. With V trimmed by 4 bases and J by 7 bases, 11 bases remained unmatched. The CDR3 length is 15 residues. The germline V gene encodes CDR1 SGHTA and CDR2 FQGNSA. The CDR3 nucleotides are TGTGCCAGCAGCTCAGGGGGACAGGGTTCGTCTGAGCAGTACTTC. Encoded protein: CASSSGGQGSSEQYF.

This clonotype was detected ten times or more. This sequence joins TRBV19 and TRBJ1-3; possible D gene TRBD1, 5 bases. V lost 4 bases to trimming and J lost 2 bases, with 15 bases between them. Germline loops: CDR1 LNHDA, CDR2 SQIVND (reference sequence). This CDR3 is built from 16 residues. The CDR3 DNA reads TGTGCCAGTAGTAACAGGATCAGGATTGCTGGAAACACCATATATTTT. It yields the protein CASSNRIRIAGNTIYF.

This clonotype was detected many times. The J gene is TRBJ1-5, the V gene TRBV5-1, with TRBD1 matching 9 bases. Germline V gene data show CDR1 as SGHRS and CDR2 as YFSETQ. The trim removed 4 bases at V and 6 bases at J, leaving 8 bases unmatched. The CDR3 is 15 amino acids. In DNA, the CDR3 is TGCGCCAGCAGCCCGACGACAGGGGGAGGTCAGCCCCAGCATTTT. Translation gives CASSPTTGGGQPQHF.

The chain employs TRBV19 and TRBJ2-7; possibly TRBD2 for D (5 bases). Germline-derived CDR1 and CDR2 are LNHDA and SQIVND (reference sequence). V shed 10 bases and J shed 2 bases, with 9 bases lying between them. The length of the CDR3 is 11 residues. The DNA for the CDR3 is TGTGCCATACTAGTTACCTACGAGCAGTACTTC. This sequence encodes CAILVTYEQYF.

Only a few counts were recorded for this clonotype. The chain combines TRBV2 with TRBJ1-2; D is undetermined. Trimming pared 8 bases from V and 4 bases from J, leaving 14 bases between. Germline V gives CDR1 SNHLY, CDR2 FYNNEI. CDR3 length: 13 amino acids. The CDR3, as DNA: TGTGCCAGCGAGTTAATGGGAGGCTATGGCTACACCTTC. As protein: CASELMGGYGYTF.

The chain recombines TRBV28 with TRBJ1-4, with D possibly TRBD1 on 6 matching bases. Germline V gene data show CDR1 as MDHEN and CDR2 as SYDVKM. The CDR3 extends over 14 amino acids. V lost 2 bases to trimming and J lost 7 bases, with 11 bases between them. The CDR3 reads CASSLLGAGEKLFF. CDR3 nucleotide sequence: TGTGCCAGCAGTTTACTGGGGGCTGGTGAAAAACTGTTTTTT. The full variable domain, completed using reference TRBV28 and TRBJ1-4, is DVKVTQSSRYLVKRTGEKVFLECVQDMDHENMFWYRQDPGLGLRLIYFSYDVKMKEKGDIPEGYSVSREKKERFSLILESASTNQTSMYLCASSLLGAGEKLFFGSGTQLSVL.